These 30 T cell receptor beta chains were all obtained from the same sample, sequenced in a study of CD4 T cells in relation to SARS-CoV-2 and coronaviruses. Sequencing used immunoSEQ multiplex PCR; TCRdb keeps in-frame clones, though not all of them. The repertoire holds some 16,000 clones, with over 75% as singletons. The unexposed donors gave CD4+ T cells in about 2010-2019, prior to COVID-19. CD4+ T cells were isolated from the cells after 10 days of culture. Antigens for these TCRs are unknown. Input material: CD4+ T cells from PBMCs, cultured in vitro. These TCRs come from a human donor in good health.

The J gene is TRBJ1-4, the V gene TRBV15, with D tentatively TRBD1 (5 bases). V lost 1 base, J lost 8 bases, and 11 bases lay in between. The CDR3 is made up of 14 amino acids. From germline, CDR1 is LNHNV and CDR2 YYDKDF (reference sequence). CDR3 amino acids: CATSRAGGWEKLFF. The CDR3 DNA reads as TGTGCCACCAGCAGAGCCGGGGGGTGGGAAAAACTGTTTTTT.

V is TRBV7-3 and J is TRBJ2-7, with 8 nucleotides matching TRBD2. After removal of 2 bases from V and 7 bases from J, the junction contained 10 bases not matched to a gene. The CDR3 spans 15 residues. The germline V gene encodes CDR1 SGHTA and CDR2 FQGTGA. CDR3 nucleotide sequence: TGTGCCAGCAGCTTACGGTCAGCGGGAGTTAATGAGCAGTACTTC. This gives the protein CASSLRSAGVNEQYF.

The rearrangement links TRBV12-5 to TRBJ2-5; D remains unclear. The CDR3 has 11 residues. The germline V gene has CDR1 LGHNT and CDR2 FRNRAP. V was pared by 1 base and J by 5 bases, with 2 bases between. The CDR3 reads CASGLGETQYF. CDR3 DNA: TGTGCTAGTGGTTTGGGGGAGACCCAGTACTTC.

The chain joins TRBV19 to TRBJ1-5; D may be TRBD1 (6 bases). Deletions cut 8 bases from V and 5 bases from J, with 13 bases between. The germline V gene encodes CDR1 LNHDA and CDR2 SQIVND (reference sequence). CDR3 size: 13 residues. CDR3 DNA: TGTGCCAGTGTACAGGGTACGGATCAGCCCCAGCATTTT. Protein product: CASVQGTDQPQHF.

CDR3 region: CASSLIRDRDNTNSGNTIYF. The CDR3 nucleotides read TGTGCCAGCAGCTTAATCCGGGACAGGGACAACACAAACTCTGGAAACACCATATATTTT. The chain links TRBV7-3 to TRBJ1-3; 9 bases are a match to TRBD1. J was trimmed by 0 bases and V by 1 base; bases with no gene match: 13. The CDR3 consists of 20 residues. Germline V gene sequence: CDR1 SGHTA, CDR2 FQGTGA.

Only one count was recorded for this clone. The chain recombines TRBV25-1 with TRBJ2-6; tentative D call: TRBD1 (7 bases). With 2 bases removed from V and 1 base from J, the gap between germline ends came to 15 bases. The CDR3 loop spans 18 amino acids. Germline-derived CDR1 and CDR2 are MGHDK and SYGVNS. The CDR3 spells CASSEGGSGGSGANVLTF. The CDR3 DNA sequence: TGTGCCAGCAGTGAAGGCGGCTCAGGGGGGTCTGGGGCCAACGTCCTGACTTTC.

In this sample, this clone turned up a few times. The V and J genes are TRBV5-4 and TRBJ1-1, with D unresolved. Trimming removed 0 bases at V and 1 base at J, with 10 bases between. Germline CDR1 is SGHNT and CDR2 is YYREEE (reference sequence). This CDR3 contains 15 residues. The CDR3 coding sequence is TGTGCCAGCAGCTTGGTTCCCAACCCGAACACTGAAGCTTTCTTT. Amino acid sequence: CASSLVPNPNTEAFF.

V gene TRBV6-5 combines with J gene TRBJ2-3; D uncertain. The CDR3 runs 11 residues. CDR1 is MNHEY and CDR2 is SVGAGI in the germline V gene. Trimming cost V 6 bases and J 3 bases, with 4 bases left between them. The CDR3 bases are TGTGCCAGCAGGCTGACAGATACGCAGTATTTT. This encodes CASRLTDTQYF.

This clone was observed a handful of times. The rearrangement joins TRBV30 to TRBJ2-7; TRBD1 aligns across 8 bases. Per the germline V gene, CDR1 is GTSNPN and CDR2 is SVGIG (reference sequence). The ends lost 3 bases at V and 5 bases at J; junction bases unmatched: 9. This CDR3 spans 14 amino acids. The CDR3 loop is CAWSWDRPYDEQYF. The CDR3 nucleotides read TGTGCCTGGAGCTGGGACAGGCCCTATGACGAGCAGTACTTC.

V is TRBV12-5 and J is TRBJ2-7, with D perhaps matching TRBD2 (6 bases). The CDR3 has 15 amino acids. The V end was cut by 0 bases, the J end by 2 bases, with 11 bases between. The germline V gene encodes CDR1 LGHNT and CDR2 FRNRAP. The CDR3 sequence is CASGLVLAGTYEQYF. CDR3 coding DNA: TGTGCTAGTGGTTTGGTATTGGCGGGAACCTACGAGCAGTACTTC.

The CDR3 DNA follows: TGTGCCAGCAGCGCGGACAGGGGGGTGCTTCAGCCCCAGCATTTT. Encoded protein: CASSADRGVLQPQHF. The J gene is TRBJ1-5, the V gene TRBV2; TRBD1 agrees at 10 bases. The V segment lost 6 bases and the J segment 6 bases; nucleotides outside the gene matches: 8. CDR1 and CDR2 (germline): SNHLY, FYNNEI. The CDR3 contains 15 residues.

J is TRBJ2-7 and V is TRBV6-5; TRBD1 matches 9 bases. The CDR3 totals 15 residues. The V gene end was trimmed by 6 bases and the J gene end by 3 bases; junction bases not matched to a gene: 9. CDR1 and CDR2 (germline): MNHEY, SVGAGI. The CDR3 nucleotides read TGTGCCAGCAGAACGGGGGGACAGGGCCTCTACGAGCAGTACTTC. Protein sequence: CASRTGGQGLYEQYF.

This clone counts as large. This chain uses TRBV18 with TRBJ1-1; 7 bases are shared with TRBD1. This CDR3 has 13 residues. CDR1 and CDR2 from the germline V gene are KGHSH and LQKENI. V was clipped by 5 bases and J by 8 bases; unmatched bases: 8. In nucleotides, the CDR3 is TGTGCCAGCTCATCCCGACAGGGATCGGAAGCTTTCTTT. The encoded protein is CASSSRQGSEAFF.

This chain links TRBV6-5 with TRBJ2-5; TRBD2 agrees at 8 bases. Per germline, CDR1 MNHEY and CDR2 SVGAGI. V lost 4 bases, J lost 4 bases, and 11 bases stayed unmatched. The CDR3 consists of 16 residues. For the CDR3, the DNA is TGTGCCAGCAGTTTCTTAACGGGAGGGCCCCCAGAGACCCAGTACTTC. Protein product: CASSFLTGGPPETQYF.

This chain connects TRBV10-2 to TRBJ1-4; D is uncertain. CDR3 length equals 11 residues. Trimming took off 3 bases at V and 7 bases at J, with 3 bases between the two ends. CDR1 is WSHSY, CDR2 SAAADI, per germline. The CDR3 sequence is CASSESEKLFF. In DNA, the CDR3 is TGCGCCAGCAGTGAAAGTGAAAAACTGTTTTTT.

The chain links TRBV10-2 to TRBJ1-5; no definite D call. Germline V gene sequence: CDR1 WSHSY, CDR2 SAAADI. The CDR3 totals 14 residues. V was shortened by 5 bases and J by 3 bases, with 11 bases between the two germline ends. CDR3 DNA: TGCGCCAGCAGTCCTAGGCAGCACAATCAGCCCCAGCATTTT. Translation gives CASSPRQHNQPQHF.

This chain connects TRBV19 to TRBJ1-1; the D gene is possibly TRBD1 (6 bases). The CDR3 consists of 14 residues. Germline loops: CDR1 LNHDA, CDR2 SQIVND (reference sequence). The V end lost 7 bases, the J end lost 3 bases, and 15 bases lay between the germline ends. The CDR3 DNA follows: TGTGCCAGTACCCACAGGGCAAGGGACACTGAAGCTTTCTTT. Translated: CASTHRARDTEAFF.

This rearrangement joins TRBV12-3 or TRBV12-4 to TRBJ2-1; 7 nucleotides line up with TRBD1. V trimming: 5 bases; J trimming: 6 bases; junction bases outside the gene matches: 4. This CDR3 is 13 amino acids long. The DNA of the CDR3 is TGTGCCAGCAGTCCGACAGGGATCAATGAGCAGTTCTTC. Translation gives CASSPTGINEQFF.

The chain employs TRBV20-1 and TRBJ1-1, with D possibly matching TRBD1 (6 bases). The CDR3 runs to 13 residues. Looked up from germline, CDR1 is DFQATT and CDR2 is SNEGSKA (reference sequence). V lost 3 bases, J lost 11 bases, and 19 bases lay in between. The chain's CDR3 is CSASPGRGRQAFF. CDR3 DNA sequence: TGCAGTGCTAGTCCCGGGAGGGGGAGGCAGGCTTTCTTT.

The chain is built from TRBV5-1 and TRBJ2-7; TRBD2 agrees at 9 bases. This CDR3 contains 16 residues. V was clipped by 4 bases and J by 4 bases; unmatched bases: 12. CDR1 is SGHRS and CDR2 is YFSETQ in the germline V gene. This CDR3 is CASSPAGGSGSYEQYF. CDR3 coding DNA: TGCGCCAGCAGCCCCGCCGGAGGTAGCGGGAGTTACGAGCAGTACTTC.

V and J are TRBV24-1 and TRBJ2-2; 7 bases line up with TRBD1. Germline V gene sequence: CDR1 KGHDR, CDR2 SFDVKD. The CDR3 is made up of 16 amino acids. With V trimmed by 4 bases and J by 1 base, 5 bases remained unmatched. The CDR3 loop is CATSDRDRVNTGELFF. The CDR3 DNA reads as TGTGCCACCAGTGACAGAGACAGGGTGAACACCGGGGAGCTGTTTTTT.

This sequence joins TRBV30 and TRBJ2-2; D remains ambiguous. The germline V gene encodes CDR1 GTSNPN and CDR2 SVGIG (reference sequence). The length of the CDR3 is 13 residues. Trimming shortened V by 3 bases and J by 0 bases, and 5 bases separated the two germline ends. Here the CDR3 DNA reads TGTGCCTGGAGCCAGGCGAACACCGGGGAGCTGTTTTTT. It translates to CAWSQANTGELFF. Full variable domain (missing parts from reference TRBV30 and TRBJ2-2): SQTIHQWPATLVQPVGSPLSLECTVEGTSNPNLYWYRQAAGRGLQLLFYSVGIGQISSEVPQNLSASRPQDRQFILSSKKLLLSDSGFYLCAWSQANTGELFFGEGSRLTVL.

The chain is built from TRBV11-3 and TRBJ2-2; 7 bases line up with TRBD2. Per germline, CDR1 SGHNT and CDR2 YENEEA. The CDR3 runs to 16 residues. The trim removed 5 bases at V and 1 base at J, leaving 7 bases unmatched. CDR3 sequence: CASSPGLPKNTGELFF. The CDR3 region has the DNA TGTGCCAGCAGCCCGGGACTACCGAAGAACACCGGGGAGCTGTTTTTT.

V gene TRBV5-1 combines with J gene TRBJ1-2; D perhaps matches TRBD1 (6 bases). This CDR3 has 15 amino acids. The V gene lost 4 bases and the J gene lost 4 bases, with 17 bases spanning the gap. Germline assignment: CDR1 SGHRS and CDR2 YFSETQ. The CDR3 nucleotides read TGCGCCAGCAGCCCGGAGGGGGGGGGAAGCTATGGCTACACCTTC. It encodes CASSPEGGGSYGYTF. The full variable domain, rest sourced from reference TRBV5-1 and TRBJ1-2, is KAGVTQTPRYLIKTRGQQVTLSCSPISGHRSVSWYQQTPGQGLQFLFEYFSETQRNKGNFPGRFSGRQFSNSRSEMNVSTLELGDSALYLCASSPEGGGSYGYTFGSGTRLTVV.

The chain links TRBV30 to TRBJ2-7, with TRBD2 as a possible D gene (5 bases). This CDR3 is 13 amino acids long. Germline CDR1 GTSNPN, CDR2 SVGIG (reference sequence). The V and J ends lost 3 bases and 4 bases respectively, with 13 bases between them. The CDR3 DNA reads TGTGCCTGGAGGCCGTTGCCGGGGTACGAGCAGTACTTC. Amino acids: CAWRPLPGYEQYF.

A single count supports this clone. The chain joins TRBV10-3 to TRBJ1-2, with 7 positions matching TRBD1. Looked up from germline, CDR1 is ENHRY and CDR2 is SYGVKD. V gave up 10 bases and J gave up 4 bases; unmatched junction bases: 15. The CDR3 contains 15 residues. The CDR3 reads CANRQGGEMVYGYTF. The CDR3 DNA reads TGTGCCAACCGACAGGGTGGCGAGATGGTCTATGGCTACACCTTC.

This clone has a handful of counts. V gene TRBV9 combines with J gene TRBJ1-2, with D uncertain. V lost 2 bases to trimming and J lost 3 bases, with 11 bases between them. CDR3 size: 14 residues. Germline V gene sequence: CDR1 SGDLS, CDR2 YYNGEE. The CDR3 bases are TGTGCCAGCAGCGTGGGTTGGGGTGACTATGGCTACACCTTC. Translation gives CASSVGWGDYGYTF. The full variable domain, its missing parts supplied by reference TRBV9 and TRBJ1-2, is DSGVTQTPKHLITATGQRVTLRCSPRSGDLSVYWYQQSLDQGLQFLIQYYNGEERAKGNILERFSAQQFPDLHSELNLSSLELGDSALYFCASSVGWGDYGYTFGSGTRLTVV.

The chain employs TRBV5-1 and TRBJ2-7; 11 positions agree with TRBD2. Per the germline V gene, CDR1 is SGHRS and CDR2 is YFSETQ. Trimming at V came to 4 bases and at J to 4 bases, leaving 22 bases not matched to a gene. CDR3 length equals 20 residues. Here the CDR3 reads CASSIDNLGLAAGETYEQYF. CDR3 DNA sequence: TGCGCCAGCAGCATTGATAATTTGGGACTAGCGGCTGGGGAGACGTACGAGCAGTACTTC.

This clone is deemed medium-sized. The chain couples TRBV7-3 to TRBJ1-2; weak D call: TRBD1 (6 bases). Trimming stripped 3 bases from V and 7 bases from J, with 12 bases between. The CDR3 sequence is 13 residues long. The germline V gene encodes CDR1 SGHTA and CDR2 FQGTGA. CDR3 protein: CASSLSGASGYTF. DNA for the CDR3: TGTGCCAGCAGCTTGTCAGGGGCGAGTGGCTACACCTTC.

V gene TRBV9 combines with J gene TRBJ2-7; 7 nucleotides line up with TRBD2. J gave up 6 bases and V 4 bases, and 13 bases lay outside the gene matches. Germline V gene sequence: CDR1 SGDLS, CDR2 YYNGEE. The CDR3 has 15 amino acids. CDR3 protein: CASSRRAGEAGEQYF. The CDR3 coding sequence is TGTGCCAGCAGCCGCAGGGCGGGAGAGGCCGGCGAGCAGTACTTC.